This T cell receptor (beta chain) was sequenced for a study of spatial heterogeneity in lung cancer. By frequency in the sample, this clonotype is medium-sized. Every cDNA TCR molecule received its own unique molecular identifier. TCRdb itself ran the 5' RACE reads through MiXCR, one entry per CDR3 protein. The sample yields 3,000 or so distinct CDR3 sequences, about 19% seen once. This CDR3 comprises 12 residues. CDR1 is WSHSY, CDR2 SAAADI, per germline. Deletions cut 6 bases from V and 3 bases from J, with 3 bases between. Time point in this sample: blood at routine non-recurrence follow-up after resection.

The chain employs TRBV10-2 and TRBJ1-6, with D unresolved. Here the sequenced sample was PBMCs, taken at follow-up. The receptor comes from a male donor with early-stage non-small cell lung cancer. CDR3 nucleotide sequence: TGCGCCAGCAGGGGCTATAATTCACCCCTCCACTTT. It codes for CASRGYNSPLHF.